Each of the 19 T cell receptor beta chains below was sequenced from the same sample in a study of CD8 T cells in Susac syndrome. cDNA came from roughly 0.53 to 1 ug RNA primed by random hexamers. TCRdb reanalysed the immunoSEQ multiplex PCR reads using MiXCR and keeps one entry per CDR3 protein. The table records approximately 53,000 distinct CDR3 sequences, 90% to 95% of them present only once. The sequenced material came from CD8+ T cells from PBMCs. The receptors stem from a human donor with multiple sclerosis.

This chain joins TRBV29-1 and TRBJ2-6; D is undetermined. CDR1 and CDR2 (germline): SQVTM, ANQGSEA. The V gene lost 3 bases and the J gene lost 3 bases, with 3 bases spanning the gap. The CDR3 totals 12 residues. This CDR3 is CSVDNGANVLTF. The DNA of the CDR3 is TGCAGCGTTGACAATGGGGCCAACGTCCTGACTTTC.

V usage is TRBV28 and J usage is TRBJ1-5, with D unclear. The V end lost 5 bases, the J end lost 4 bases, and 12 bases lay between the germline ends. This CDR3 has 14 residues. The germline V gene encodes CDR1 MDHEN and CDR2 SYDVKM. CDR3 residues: CASSPDGWNQPQHF. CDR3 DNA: TGTGCCAGCAGTCCGGACGGGTGGAATCAGCCCCAGCATTTT.

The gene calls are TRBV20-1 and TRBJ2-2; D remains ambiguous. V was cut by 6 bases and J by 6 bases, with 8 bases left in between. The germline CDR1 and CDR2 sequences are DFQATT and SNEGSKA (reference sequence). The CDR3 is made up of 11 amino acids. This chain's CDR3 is CSAPVPGELFF. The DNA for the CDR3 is TGCAGTGCCCCGGTCCCCGGGGAGCTGTTTTTT.

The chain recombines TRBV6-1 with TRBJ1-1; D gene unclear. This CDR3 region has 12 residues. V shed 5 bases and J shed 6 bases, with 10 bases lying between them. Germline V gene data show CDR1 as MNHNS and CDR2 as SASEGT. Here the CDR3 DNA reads TGTGCCAGCAGTCCATGGACGTCTGAAGCTTTCTTT. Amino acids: CASSPWTSEAFF.

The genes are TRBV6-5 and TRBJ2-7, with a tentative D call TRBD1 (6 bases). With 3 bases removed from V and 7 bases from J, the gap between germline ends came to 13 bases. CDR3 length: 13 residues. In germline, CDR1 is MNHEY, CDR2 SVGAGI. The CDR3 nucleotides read TGTGCCAGCAGTTATGTAGGGGGACGTGAGCAGTACTTC. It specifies CASSYVGGREQYF.

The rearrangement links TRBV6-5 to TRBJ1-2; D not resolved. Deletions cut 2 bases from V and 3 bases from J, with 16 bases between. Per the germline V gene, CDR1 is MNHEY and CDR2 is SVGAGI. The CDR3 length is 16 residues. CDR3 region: CASSYRVPGDHYGYTF. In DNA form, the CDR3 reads TGTGCCAGCAGTTACAGAGTTCCCGGGGATCACTATGGCTACACCTTC.

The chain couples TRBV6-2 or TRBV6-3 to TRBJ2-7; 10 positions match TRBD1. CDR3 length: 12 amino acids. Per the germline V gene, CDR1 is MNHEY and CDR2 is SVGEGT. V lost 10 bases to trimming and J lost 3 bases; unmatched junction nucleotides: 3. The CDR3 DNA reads TGTGCCACCGGGACAGGGGTCTACGAGCAGTACTTC. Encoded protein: CATGTGVYEQYF.

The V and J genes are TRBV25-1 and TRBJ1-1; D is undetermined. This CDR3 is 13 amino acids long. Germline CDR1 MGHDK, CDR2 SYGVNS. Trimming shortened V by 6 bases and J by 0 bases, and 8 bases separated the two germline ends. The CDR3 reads CASRVGLNTEAFF. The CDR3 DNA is TGTGCCAGCAGGGTCGGGCTGAACACTGAAGCTTTCTTT.

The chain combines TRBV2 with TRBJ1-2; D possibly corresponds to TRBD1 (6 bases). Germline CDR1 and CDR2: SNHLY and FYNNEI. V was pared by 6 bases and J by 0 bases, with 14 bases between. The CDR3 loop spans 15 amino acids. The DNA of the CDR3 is TGTGCCAGCAGACTCCAGGGGCGTGCTAACTATGGCTACACCTTC. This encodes CASRLQGRANYGYTF.

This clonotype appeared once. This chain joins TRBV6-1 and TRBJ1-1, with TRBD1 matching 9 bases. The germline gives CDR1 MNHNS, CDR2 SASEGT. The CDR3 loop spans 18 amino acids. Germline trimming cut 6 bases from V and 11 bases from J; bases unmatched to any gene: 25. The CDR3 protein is CASSPVLRDRDHPIEAFF. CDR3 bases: TGTGCCAGCAGCCCCGTGCTCCGGGACAGGGACCACCCCATTGAGGCTTTCTTT.

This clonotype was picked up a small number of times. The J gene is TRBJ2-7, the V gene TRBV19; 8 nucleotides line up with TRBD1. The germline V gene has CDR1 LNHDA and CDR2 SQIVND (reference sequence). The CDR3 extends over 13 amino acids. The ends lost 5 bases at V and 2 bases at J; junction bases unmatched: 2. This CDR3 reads CASSPGGPYEQYF. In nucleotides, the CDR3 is TGTGCCAGTAGTCCAGGGGGCCCCTACGAGCAGTACTTC.

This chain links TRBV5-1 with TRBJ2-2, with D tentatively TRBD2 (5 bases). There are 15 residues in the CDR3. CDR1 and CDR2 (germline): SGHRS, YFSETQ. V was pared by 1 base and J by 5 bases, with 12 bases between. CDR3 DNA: TGCGCCAGCAGCTTGTCCCGGGAAGGGACCGGGGAGCTGTTTTTT. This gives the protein CASSLSREGTGELFF.

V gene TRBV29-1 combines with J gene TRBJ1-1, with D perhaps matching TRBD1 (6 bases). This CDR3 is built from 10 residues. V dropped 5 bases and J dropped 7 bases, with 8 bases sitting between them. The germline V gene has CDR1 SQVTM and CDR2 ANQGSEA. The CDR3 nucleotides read TGCAGCGTTAAACAGGGTGAAGCTTTCTTT. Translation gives CSVKQGEAFF. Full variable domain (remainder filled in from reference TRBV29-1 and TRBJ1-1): SAVISQKPSRDICQRGTSLTIQCQVDSQVTMMFWYRQQPGQSLTLIATANQGSEATYESGFVIDKFPISRPNLTFSTLTVSNMSPEDSSIYLCSVKQGEAFFGQGTRLTVV.

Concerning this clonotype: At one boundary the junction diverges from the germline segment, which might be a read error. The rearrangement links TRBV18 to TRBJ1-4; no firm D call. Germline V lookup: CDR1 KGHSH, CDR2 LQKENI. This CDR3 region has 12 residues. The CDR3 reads CATSVLRVKLFF. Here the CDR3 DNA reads TGTGCCACCTCAGTTCTCCGTGTTAAACTGTTTTTT.

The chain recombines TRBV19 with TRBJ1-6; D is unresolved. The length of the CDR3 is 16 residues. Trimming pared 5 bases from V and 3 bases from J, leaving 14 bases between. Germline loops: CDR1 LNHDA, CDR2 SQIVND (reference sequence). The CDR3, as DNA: TGTGCCAGTAGTCCCGCAACCCGCTACTATAATTCACCCCTCCACTTT. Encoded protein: CASSPATRYYNSPLHF.

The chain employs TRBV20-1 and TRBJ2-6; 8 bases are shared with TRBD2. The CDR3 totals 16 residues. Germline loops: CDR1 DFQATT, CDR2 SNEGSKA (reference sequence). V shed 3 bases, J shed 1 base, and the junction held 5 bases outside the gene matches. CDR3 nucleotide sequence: TGCAGTGCTAGTCGGGGGGGGCCGTCTGGGGCCAACGTCCTGACTTTC. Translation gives CSASRGGPSGANVLTF.

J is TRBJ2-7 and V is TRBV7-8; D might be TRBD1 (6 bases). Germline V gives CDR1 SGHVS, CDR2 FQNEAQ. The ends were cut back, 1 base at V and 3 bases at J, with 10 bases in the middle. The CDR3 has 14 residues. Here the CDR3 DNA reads TGTGCCAGCAGCTTAGGGACAGATGACTACGAGCAGTACTTC. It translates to CASSLGTDDYEQYF.

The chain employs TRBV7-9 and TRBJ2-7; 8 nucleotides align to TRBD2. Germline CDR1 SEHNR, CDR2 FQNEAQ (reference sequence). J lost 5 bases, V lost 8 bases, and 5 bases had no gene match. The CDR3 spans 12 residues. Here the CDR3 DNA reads TGTGCCAGCTTAGCGGGGTCCGACGAGCAGTACTTC. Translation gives CASLAGSDEQYF.

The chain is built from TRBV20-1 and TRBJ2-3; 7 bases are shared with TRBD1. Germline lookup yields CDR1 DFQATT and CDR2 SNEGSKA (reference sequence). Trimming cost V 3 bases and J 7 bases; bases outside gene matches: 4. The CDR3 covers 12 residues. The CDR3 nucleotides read TGCAGTGCTAGCCCGACAGGGAATACGCAGTATTTT. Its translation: CSASPTGNTQYF.